This TCR beta chain was captured by sequencing in a study of blood T cell repertoires in COVID-19. Only in-frame clones appear in the TCRdb table, and some are missing; sequencing was by immunoSEQ multiplex PCR. The repertoire holds roughly 200,000 clones, with around 90% as singletons. The CDR3 loop spans 13 amino acids. Germline V gene data show CDR1 as SGHNT and CDR2 as YYREEE (reference sequence). V shed 4 bases and J shed 4 bases, with 11 bases lying between them. The V call is TRBV5-4, the J call TRBJ2-5; D might be TRBD2 (6 bases). The sequenced sample consisted of peripheral blood. The TCR was taken from a man in his 70s with acute or convalescent COVID-19. The CDR3 nucleotides read TGTGCCAGCAGCCGGACTAAGGGAGAGACCCAGTACTTC. Its protein product is CASSRTKGETQYF.